This T cell receptor beta chain was captured by sequencing in a study of PD-L1 blockade in urothelial cancer. Described time point: peripheral blood 6 weeks after treatment start. Profiled with immunoSEQ multiplex PCR; TCRdb holds only in-frame clones, not every one. The sample lists about 41,000 clones; around 84% were seen once. The ends lost 6 bases at V and 0 bases at J; junction bases unmatched: 7. The CDR3 contains 15 residues. Germline V gives CDR1 ENHRY, CDR2 SYGVKD. Sequenced material: PBMCs, taken around atezolizumab (anti-PD-L1) treatment. This receptor was obtained from an older man with urothelial cancer. The chain uses TRBV10-3 and TRBJ2-7, with TRBD1 identical over 8 bases. Here the CDR3 DNA reads TGTGCCATCAGCCCGGACAGGGAGCGCTCCTACGAGCAGTACTTC. The encoded protein is CAISPDRERSYEQYF.